This entry describes one T cell receptor (beta chain). Its antigen is unknown. PCR involved 60 Vbeta and 13 Jbeta primers. Profiling relied on immunoSEQ multiplex PCR, and the TCRdb table lists in-frame clones only, not all of them. Of 150,000 or so clones in the sample, about 80% are singletons; the top ten hold roughly 1.9%. These data are taken from a study of cytomegalovirus exposure and HLA in healthy donors. Study context: An earlier analysis identified approximately 110 million unique TCR beta sequences in about 200 million T cells. Regarding the study as a whole: It was only CMV serostatus that was available as immune exposure information.

Germline V gives CDR1 SGHRS, CDR2 YFSETQ. Trimming stripped 0 bases from V and 6 bases from J, with 15 bases between. CDR3 length: 15 amino acids. The chain couples TRBV5-1 to TRBJ1-1; D is perhaps TRBD1 (5 bases). The TCR comes from a female donor in good health and CMV-seronegative. The sample consisted of PBMCs. The CDR3 region has the DNA TGCGCCAGCAGCTTGGAGGGTTGGGGGGTCGCTGAAGCTTTCTTT. Residues: CASSLEGWGVAEAFF.